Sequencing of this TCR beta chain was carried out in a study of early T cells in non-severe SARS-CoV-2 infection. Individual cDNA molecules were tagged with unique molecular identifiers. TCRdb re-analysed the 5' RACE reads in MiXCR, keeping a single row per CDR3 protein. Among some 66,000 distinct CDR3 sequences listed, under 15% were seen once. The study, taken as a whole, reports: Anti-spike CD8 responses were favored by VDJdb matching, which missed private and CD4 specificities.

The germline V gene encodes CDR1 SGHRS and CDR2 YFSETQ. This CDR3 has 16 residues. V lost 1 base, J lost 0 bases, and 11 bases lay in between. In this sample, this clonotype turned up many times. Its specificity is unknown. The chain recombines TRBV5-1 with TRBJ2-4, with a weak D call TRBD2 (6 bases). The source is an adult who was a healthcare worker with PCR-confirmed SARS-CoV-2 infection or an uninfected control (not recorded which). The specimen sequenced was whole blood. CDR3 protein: CASSLWRGVAKNIQYF. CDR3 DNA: TGCGCCAGCAGCTTGTGGCGGGGTGTAGCCAAAAACATTCAGTACTTC.